This entry lists 29 T cell receptor beta chains sequenced from one sample in a study of cytomegalovirus exposure and HLA in healthy donors. The PCR ran on 60 Vbeta and 13 Jbeta primers. The assay was immunoSEQ multiplex PCR, and TCRdb's table has in-frame clones only and misses some. The sample contains around 130,000 clones, 73% of which appear only once. What was sequenced was PBMCs. These receptors all stem from a woman aged 40 to 55 in good health and CMV-seropositive.

This sequence joins TRBV5-6 and TRBJ2-7, with 7 positions matching TRBD1. Looked up from germline, CDR1 is SGHDT and CDR2 is YYEEEE. V was pared by 2 bases and J by 3 bases, with 11 bases of the junction left unmatched. The CDR3 consists of 16 residues. CDR3 residues: CASSFYRDRELYEQYF. CDR3 bases: TGTGCCAGCAGCTTCTACCGGGACAGAGAACTCTACGAGCAGTACTTC.

The chain combines TRBV27 with TRBJ1-2, with 7 nucleotides matching TRBD1. The CDR3 is made up of 13 amino acids. CDR1 MNHEY and CDR2 SMNVEV come from the germline V gene (reference sequence). Trimming took 2 bases from V and 4 from J; bases not matched to a gene: 1. The CDR3 protein is CASSLQGGYGYTF. The CDR3 bases are TGTGCCAGCAGTTTACAGGGGGGCTATGGCTACACCTTC.

This clone has just one count. CDR3 amino acids: CASSSAGTGEWAVISTQYF. The CDR3, as DNA: TGTGCCAGCAGCTCTGCCGGGACAGGGGAGTGGGCAGTAATCAGCACCCAGTACTTC. V usage is TRBV7-9 and J usage is TRBJ2-5; 10 bases match TRBD1. Germline CDR1 and CDR2: SEHNR and FQNEAQ (reference sequence). CDR3 length equals 19 residues. Unmatched junction bases numbered 22, after V lost 4 bases and J lost 8 bases. Using reference TRBV7-9 and TRBJ2-5 for the parts outside the CDR3, the full variable domain is DTGVSQNPRHKITKRGQNVTFRCDPISEHNRLYWYRQTLGQGPEFLTYFQNEAQLEKSRLLSDRFSAERPKGSFSTLEIQRTEQGDSAMYLCASSSAGTGEWAVISTQYFGPGTRLLVL.

Only a few counts were recorded for this clone. The chain joins TRBV25-1 to TRBJ2-5; TRBD2 aligns across 12 bases. The V and J ends lost 5 bases and 9 bases, in that order; junction bases with no gene match: 10. Germline assignment: CDR1 MGHDK and CDR2 SYGVNS. This CDR3 contains 15 residues. The DNA for the CDR3 is TGTGCCAGCAGTTCTAGCGGGAGGGTTCAACGTCCCCAGTACTTC. Its protein is CASSSSGRVQRPQYF. Drawing the rest from reference TRBV25-1 and TRBJ2-5, the complete variable domain is EADIYQTPRYLVIGTGKKITLECSQTMGHDKMYWYQQDPGMELHLIHYSYGVNSTEKGDLSSESTVSRIRTEHFPLTLESARPSHTSQYLCASSSSGRVQRPQYFGPGTRLLVL.

The sample holds a few counts of this clone. J is TRBJ2-7 and V is TRBV5-6, with D possibly matching TRBD2 (5 bases). This CDR3 region has 15 residues. Germline-derived CDR1 and CDR2 are SGHDT and YYEEEE. The germline V and J ends were trimmed by 0 bases and 3 bases, with 13 bases remaining between them. CDR3 nucleotide sequence: TGTGCCAGCAGCTTGGGGCTAGCCCTAAGCTACGAGCAGTACTTC. Protein product: CASSLGLALSYEQYF.

The chain employs TRBV5-6 and TRBJ1-5; TRBD1 matches at 9 bases. The CDR3 length is 16 residues. The germline V gene has CDR1 SGHDT and CDR2 YYEEEE. Trimming took 3 bases from V and 6 from J; bases not matched to a gene: 10. The CDR3 reads CASSSTGGLVGQPQHF. The CDR3 DNA sequence: TGTGCCAGCAGCTCGACAGGGGGGTTAGTAGGTCAGCCCCAGCATTTT.

The V gene is TRBV18, the J gene TRBJ2-7; maybe TRBD1 (6 bases). CDR1 is KGHSH, CDR2 LQKENI, per germline. Trimming took off 2 bases at V and 5 bases at J, with 13 bases between the two ends. The CDR3 length is 14 residues. CDR3 in amino acids: CASSPSSGADEQYF. DNA for the CDR3: TGTGCCAGCTCACCATCCTCAGGGGCCGACGAGCAGTACTTC.

This chain joins TRBV28 and TRBJ2-7; weak D call: TRBD2 (5 bases). V lost 5 bases and J 6 bases, leaving 17 bases between the germline ends. CDR3 length equals 14 residues. Germline V gene data show CDR1 as MDHEN and CDR2 as SYDVKM. CDR3 coding DNA: TGTGCCAGCAGTCGACTACCAGTCGGCTCCGAGCAGTACTTC. The encoded protein is CASSRLPVGSEQYF.

Note on this clone: Germline and junction disagree at one end, which may indicate a read error. V and J are TRBV28 and TRBJ1-4, with a possible D match to TRBD1 (6 bases). Germline assignment: CDR1 MDHEN and CDR2 SYDVKM. This CDR3 contains 13 residues. The CDR3 region has the DNA TGTGCCAGCAGTTTAGGTGGCTGGACAGTCCCTCTATTT. Amino acid sequence: CASSLGGWTVPLF.

The chain links TRBV2 to TRBJ2-7; D gene unclear. Germline CDR1 SNHLY, CDR2 FYNNEI. Trimming cost V 5 bases and J 3 bases, with 5 bases left between them. This CDR3 is built from 11 residues. In nucleotides, the CDR3 is TGTGCCAGCAGTCTCCGCTACGAGCAGTACTTC. It specifies CASSLRYEQYF.

The chain is built from TRBV5-6 and TRBJ1-2; D call uncertain. Germline lookup yields CDR1 SGHDT and CDR2 YYEEEE. The CDR3 covers 13 residues. The V and J ends lost 5 bases and 8 bases respectively, with 16 bases between them. CDR3 loop: CASRAGSEGGYTF. The CDR3 DNA reads as TGTGCCAGCAGGGCGGGATCTGAGGGAGGCTACACCTTC.

Here the CDR3 reads CSVAHRNTIYF. The DNA for the CDR3 is TGCAGCGTCGCGCATCGAAACACCATATATTTT. The V gene is TRBV29-1, the J gene TRBJ1-3, with D unresolved. V was pared by 6 bases and J by 5 bases, with 8 bases between. Germline V lookup: CDR1 SQVTM, CDR2 ANQGSEA. The CDR3 runs 11 residues. The variable domain in full, completed from reference TRBV29-1 and TRBJ1-3, reads SAVISQKPSRDICQRGTSLTIQCQVDSQVTMMFWYRQQPGQSLTLIATANQGSEATYESGFVIDKFPISRPNLTFSTLTVSNMSPEDSSIYLCSVAHRNTIYFGEGSWLTVV.

J is TRBJ2-4 and V is TRBV6-5; 7 positions agree with TRBD1. The V and J ends lost 9 bases and 0 bases, in that order; junction bases with no gene match: 8. The CDR3 covers 15 residues. CDR1 MNHEY and CDR2 SVGAGI come from the germline V gene. CDR3 protein: CARTGFLLAKNIQYF. CDR3 coding DNA: TGTGCCAGGACAGGGTTCCTACTAGCCAAAAACATTCAGTACTTC.

The V gene is TRBV11-2, the J gene TRBJ2-7, with 9 bases lining up with TRBD2. Germline V gene lookup returns CDR1 SGHAT and CDR2 FQNNGV. With 1 base clipped from V and 2 bases from J, the junction kept 3 bases outside the gene matches. The CDR3 sequence is 15 residues long. In nucleotides, the CDR3 is TGTGCCAGCAGCTTAGCCGCTAGCGGGGCCTACGAGCAGTACTTC. Translating gives CASSLAASGAYEQYF. Complete variable domain (other parts from reference TRBV11-2 and TRBJ2-7): EAGVAQSPRYKIIEKRQSVAFWCNPISGHATLYWYQQILGQGPKLLIQFQNNGVVDDSQLPKDRFSAERLKGVDSTLKIQPAKLEDSAVYLCASSLAASGAYEQYFGPGTRLTVT.

The chain links TRBV7-2 to TRBJ2-3; possibly TRBD2 for D (6 bases). The germline V and J ends were trimmed by 5 bases and 4 bases, with 10 bases remaining between them. The CDR3 is 13 residues long. Germline V gene sequence: CDR1 SGHTA, CDR2 FQGNSA. CDR3 sequence reads: CASSLRLADTQYF. CDR3 DNA sequence: TGTGCCAGCAGCCTAAGACTAGCAGATACGCAGTATTTT. The full variable domain, completed using reference TRBV7-2 and TRBJ2-3, is GAGVSQSPSNKVTEKGKDVELRCDPISGHTALYWYRQSLGQGLEFLIYFQGNSAPDKSGLPSDRFSAERTGGSVSTLTIQRTQQEDSAVYLCASSLRLADTQYFGPGTRLTVL.

The V gene is TRBV5-1, the J gene TRBJ2-1; 9 bases fit TRBD2. CDR1 SGHRS and CDR2 YFSETQ come from the germline V gene. The CDR3 consists of 16 residues. The ends lost 1 base at V and 4 bases at J; junction bases unmatched: 6. CDR3 loop: CASSLQTSGLYNEQFF. DNA for the CDR3: TGCGCCAGCAGCTTGCAGACTAGCGGACTTTACAATGAGCAGTTCTTC.

This chain links TRBV19 with TRBJ2-2, with 9 bases matching TRBD2. The CDR3 runs to 15 residues. Looked up from germline, CDR1 is LNHDA and CDR2 is SQIVND (reference sequence). V dropped 6 bases and J dropped 3; count of bases not matched to a gene: 5. The CDR3 loop reads CASRFLAGYTGELFF. The CDR3 nucleotides read TGTGCCAGTAGATTTCTAGCGGGGTACACCGGGGAGCTGTTTTTT.

The chain recombines TRBV28 with TRBJ2-7; the match to TRBD2 covers 8 bases. With 5 bases clipped from V and 3 bases from J, the junction kept 0 bases outside the gene matches. Germline V lookup: CDR1 MDHEN, CDR2 SYDVKM. The CDR3 is made up of 12 amino acids. The chain's CDR3 is CASSAGGYEQYF. The CDR3 nucleotides are TGTGCCAGCAGTGCGGGGGGCTACGAGCAGTACTTC.

In its sample, this clone was seen a few times. This chain joins TRBV7-2 and TRBJ2-5; 16 bases map to TRBD2. CDR3 length: 19 residues. V was pared by 0 bases and J by 2 bases, with 6 bases of the junction left unmatched. Germline lookup yields CDR1 SGHTA and CDR2 FQGNSA. The CDR3: CASSLARGTSGRAQETQYF. The CDR3 region has the DNA TGTGCCAGCAGCTTAGCGCGAGGGACTAGCGGGAGGGCTCAAGAGACCCAGTACTTC.

The J gene is TRBJ1-1, the V gene TRBV10-3; the D gene is possibly TRBD1 (6 bases). Germline lookup yields CDR1 ENHRY and CDR2 SYGVKD. The germline V and J ends were trimmed by 3 bases and 1 base, with 21 bases remaining between them. The length of the CDR3 is 18 residues. The DNA of the CDR3 is TGTGCCATCAGTGATGGGGGGGCCGCCGGTTCAACGAACACTGAAGCTTTCTTT. It encodes CAISDGGAAGSTNTEAFF.

Remarks on this clone: Mismatch with germline at one junction end may stem from a read error. The chain employs TRBV5-1 and TRBJ2-2; D may be TRBD2 (6 bases). CDR1 SGHRS and CDR2 YFSETQ come from the germline V gene. This CDR3 has 15 amino acids. As DNA, the CDR3 is TGCGCCAGCAGCTTTTTAGCGGCGAACATCGGGGAGCTGTTTTTT. This translates into CASSFLAANIGELFF.

This clone was detected only once. The CDR3 sequence: CATYKSGGINEQFF. CDR3 sequence (DNA): TGTGCCACTTACAAATCGGGGGGGATCAATGAGCAGTTCTTC. The chain carries TRBV7-9 and TRBJ2-1; 8 positions match TRBD2. Germline CDR1 is SEHNR and CDR2 is FQNEAQ (reference sequence). The trim removed 10 bases at V and 6 bases at J, leaving 11 bases unmatched. There are 14 residues in the CDR3. The full variable domain, its missing parts supplied by reference TRBV7-9 and TRBJ2-1, is DTGVSQNPRHKITKRGQNVTFRCDPISEHNRLYWYRQTLGQGPEFLTYFQNEAQLEKSRLLSDRFSAERPKGSFSTLEIQRTEQGDSAMYLCATYKSGGINEQFFGPGTRLTVL.

This chain uses TRBV6-6 with TRBJ2-1; a weak D match, TRBD2 (7 bases). Germline V gives CDR1 MNHNY, CDR2 SVGAGI (reference sequence). V was clipped by 9 bases and J by 8 bases, with 20 bases between them. The CDR3 consists of 14 residues. The CDR3 coding sequence is TGTGCCAGTCAGACGGGGGGCGCGATCTATGAGCAGTTCTTC. It specifies CASQTGGAIYEQFF.

The V and J genes are TRBV28 and TRBJ2-5, with TRBD2 matching 7 bases. This CDR3 region has 17 residues. V lost 1 base to trimming and J lost 6 bases; unmatched junction nucleotides: 14. Germline V gives CDR1 MDHEN, CDR2 SYDVKM. For the CDR3, the DNA is TGTGCCAGCAGTTTATCAGCCCTAGCGGTAGGGAGGAAGACCCAGTACTTC. As protein: CASSLSALAVGRKTQYF.

This chain joins TRBV7-2 and TRBJ1-2; 9 bases are shared with TRBD1. The CDR3 spans 15 residues. The V gene end was trimmed by 2 bases and the J gene end by 8 bases; junction bases not matched to a gene: 9. Germline CDR1 reads SGHTA; CDR2 reads FQGNSA. The CDR3 reads CASSLLLRQGGGYTF. The CDR3, as DNA: TGTGCCAGCAGCTTACTTCTACGACAGGGGGGCGGCTACACCTTC.

This rearrangement joins TRBV19 to TRBJ2-2; TRBD1 is a possible D gene (6 bases). Trimming shortened V by 2 bases and J by 1 base, and 20 bases separated the two germline ends. CDR3 size: 19 residues. Germline V gene sequence: CDR1 LNHDA, CDR2 SQIVND (reference sequence). The CDR3 DNA reads as TGTGCCAGTAGTATATTTTTCGCGTTGGGGACAAAGAACACCGGGGAGCTGTTTTTT. This gives the protein CASSIFFALGTKNTGELFF.

The chain is built from TRBV11-2 and TRBJ2-5, with 7 bases identical to TRBD1. This CDR3 is 15 amino acids long. Germline V CDR1 and CDR2: SGHAT, FQNNGV. The V segment lost 5 bases and the J segment 7 bases; nucleotides outside the gene matches: 13. CDR3 sequence: CASSNTGLPGGTQYF. CDR3 DNA sequence: TGTGCCAGCAGCAATACAGGACTCCCAGGGGGGACCCAGTACTTC.

The chain carries TRBV28 and TRBJ1-2; 8 positions agree with TRBD1. Germline V gene data show CDR1 as MDHEN and CDR2 as SYDVKM. The CDR3 has 14 residues. V gave up 7 bases and J gave up 8 bases; unmatched junction bases: 12. Here the CDR3 reads CASTPGRGLGGYTF. The DNA of the CDR3 is TGTGCCAGCACTCCCGGCAGGGGGCTGGGCGGCTACACCTTC.

In this sample, this clone turned up once. The chain combines TRBV5-4 with TRBJ2-7; TRBD2 might be the D (5 bases). Germline-derived CDR1 and CDR2 are SGHNT and YYREEE (reference sequence). CDR3 length: 14 residues. Trimming shortened V by 6 bases and J by 2 bases, and 15 bases separated the two germline ends. The CDR3, as DNA: TGTGCCAGCACCTCTCGGGGTGGGGCCTACGAGCAGTACTTC. This sequence encodes CASTSRGGAYEQYF.